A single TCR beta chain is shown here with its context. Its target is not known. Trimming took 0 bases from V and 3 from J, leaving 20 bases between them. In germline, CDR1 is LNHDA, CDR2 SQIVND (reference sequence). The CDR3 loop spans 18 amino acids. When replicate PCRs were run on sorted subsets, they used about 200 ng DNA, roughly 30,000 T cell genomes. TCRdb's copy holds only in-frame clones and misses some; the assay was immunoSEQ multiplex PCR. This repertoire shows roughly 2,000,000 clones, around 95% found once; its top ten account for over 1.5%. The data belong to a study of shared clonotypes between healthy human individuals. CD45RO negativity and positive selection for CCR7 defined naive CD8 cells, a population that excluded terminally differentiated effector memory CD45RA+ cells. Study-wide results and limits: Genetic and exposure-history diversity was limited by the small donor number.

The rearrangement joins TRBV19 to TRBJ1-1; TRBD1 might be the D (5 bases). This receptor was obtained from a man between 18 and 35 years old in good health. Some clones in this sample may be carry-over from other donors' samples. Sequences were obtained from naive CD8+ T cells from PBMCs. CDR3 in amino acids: CASSIDRIVFDSDTEAFF. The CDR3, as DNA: TGTGCCAGTAGTATAGATCGAATAGTATTTGACAGCGACACTGAAGCTTTCTTT.